This is a list of T cell receptor beta chains from one sample in a study of control samples from healthy donors and cancer patients. The method was immunoSEQ multiplex PCR; TCRdb's version includes in-frame clones alone and lacks a portion of them. The sample carries some 130,000 clones, 85% to 95% recorded once. The sequenced sample was blood. The receptors here all came from a man in his thirties or forties in good health. Both conserved end residues are part of each CDR3. The order of the fields is clone size, V gene, D gene, J gene, CDR3 protein, CDR3 DNA. D genes are given only for firm matches. The size of a clone is reported for some rows only, either as once, few or many, or as a class for expanded clones.

abundance: -
v_gene: TRBV7-2
d_gene: -
j_gene: TRBJ1-6
CDR3aa: CASSFTPGTTYNSPLHF
CDR3nt: TGTGCCAGCAGCTTTACCCCCGGGACAACCTATAATTCACCCCTCCACTTT

abundance: -
v_gene: TRBV25-1
d_gene: -
j_gene: TRBJ1-2
CDR3aa: CASSDGPGRSVYGYTF
CDR3nt: TGTGCCAGCAGTGATGGCCCGGGGCGTAGTGTCTATGGCTACACCTTC

abundance: -
v_gene: TRBV12-5
d_gene: -
j_gene: TRBJ2-5
CDR3aa: CASGLDLQETQYF
CDR3nt: TGTGCTAGTGGTTTGGACTTGCAAGAGACCCAGTACTTC

abundance: -
v_gene: TRBV4-1
d_gene: -
j_gene: TRBJ1-2
CDR3aa: CASSQFPGPLQDYGYTF
CDR3nt: TGCGCCAGCAGCCAATTTCCGGGGCCTCTCCAGGACTATGGCTACACCTTC

abundance: -
v_gene: TRBV6-2/TRBV6-3
d_gene: -
j_gene: TRBJ2-1
CDR3aa: CASSYSRPALYNEQFF
CDR3nt: TGTGCCAGCAGTTACTCGAGGCCAGCCCTCTACAATGAGCAGTTCTTC

abundance: -
v_gene: TRBV27
d_gene: -
j_gene: TRBJ2-3
CDR3aa: CASSGGKRKWTDTQYF
CDR3nt: TGTGCCAGCAGTGGGGGGAAACGGAAATGGACAGATACGCAGTATTTT

abundance: -
v_gene: TRBV30
d_gene: TRBD1
j_gene: TRBJ2-7
CDR3aa: CAWSDRGRLSYEQYF
CDR3nt: TGTGCCTGGAGCGACAGGGGACGGCTTTCCTACGAGCAGTACTTC

abundance: -
v_gene: TRBV6-5
d_gene: -
j_gene: TRBJ2-7
CDR3aa: CASSPTGYHEQYF
CDR3nt: TGTGCCAGCAGTCCTACAGGGTATCACGAGCAGTACTTC

abundance: -
v_gene: TRBV19
d_gene: -
j_gene: TRBJ1-5
CDR3aa: CASSIWSSVRGLPSNQPQHF
CDR3nt: TGTGCCAGTAGTATTTGGTCATCCGTCCGCGGACTTCCTAGCAATCAGCCCCAGCATTTT

abundance: -
v_gene: TRBV19
d_gene: -
j_gene: TRBJ2-1
CDR3aa: CASSSPGGRYNEQFF
CDR3nt: TGTGCCAGTAGTTCTCCAGGGGGGCGGTACAATGAGCAGTTCTTC

abundance: -
v_gene: TRBV6-5
d_gene: -
j_gene: TRBJ1-1
CDR3aa: CASSYSIILNTEAFF
CDR3nt: TGTGCCAGCAGTTACTCGATCATCCTGAACACTGAAGCTTTCTTT

abundance: -
v_gene: TRBV7-3
d_gene: -
j_gene: TRBJ2-1
CDR3aa: CASSSVGTNNEQFF
CDR3nt: TGTGCCAGCAGCTCCGTAGGTACTAACAATGAGCAGTTCTTC

abundance: -
v_gene: TRBV6-5
d_gene: TRBD1
j_gene: TRBJ1-6
CDR3aa: CASRGTGNSPLHF
CDR3nt: TGTGCCAGCAGGGGGACAGGGAATTCACCCCTCCACTTT

abundance: -
v_gene: TRBV5-6
d_gene: TRBD1
j_gene: TRBJ1-1
CDR3aa: CASSPGQGAALNTEAFF
CDR3nt: TGTGCCAGCAGCCCGGGACAGGGGGCGGCCTTGAACACTGAAGCTTTCTTT

abundance: -
v_gene: TRBV29-1
d_gene: TRBD1
j_gene: TRBJ1-2
CDR3aa: CSVESPDRGRDGYTF
CDR3nt: TGCAGCGTTGAGTCCCCCGACAGGGGCAGGGATGGCTACACCTTC

abundance: -
v_gene: TRBV6-2/TRBV6-3
d_gene: TRBD2
j_gene: TRBJ2-1
CDR3aa: CASSPPWGGEKNEQFF
CDR3nt: TGTGCCAGCAGTCCCCCGTGGGGGGGGGAAAAAAATGAGCAGTTCTTC

abundance: few
v_gene: TRBV5-1
d_gene: -
j_gene: TRBJ2-3
CDR3aa: CASSFKESPHGTQYF
CDR3nt: TGCGCCAGCAGCTTTAAAGAATCACCCCATGGTACGCAGTATTTT

abundance: -
v_gene: TRBV15
d_gene: -
j_gene: TRBJ1-2
CDR3aa: CATSSSEIYGYTF
CDR3nt: TGTGCCACCAGCAGCAGTGAAATCTATGGCTACACCTTC

abundance: -
v_gene: TRBV11-2
d_gene: TRBD1
j_gene: TRBJ1-1
CDR3aa: CASTHGTGGFNTEAFF
CDR3nt: TGTGCCAGCACCCATGGGACAGGGGGATTTAACACTGAAGCTTTCTTT

abundance: -
v_gene: TRBV6-5
d_gene: -
j_gene: TRBJ1-1
CDR3aa: CASSRGAVNTEAFF
CDR3nt: TGTGCCAGTAGTAGAGGGGCAGTTAACACTGAAGCTTTCTTT

abundance: -
v_gene: TRBV7-9
d_gene: -
j_gene: TRBJ1-6
CDR3aa: CASRGTSSYNSPLHF
CDR3nt: TGTGCCAGCCGGGGAACCAGCTCCTATAATTCACCCCTCCACTTT

abundance: -
v_gene: TRBV30
d_gene: -
j_gene: TRBJ1-5
CDR3aa: CAWSVLPYQPQHF
CDR3nt: TGTGCCTGGAGTGTACTCCCTTATCAGCCCCAGCATTTT

abundance: -
v_gene: TRBV7-3
d_gene: TRBD2
j_gene: TRBJ2-1
CDR3aa: CASSLFGGELSYNEQFF
CDR3nt: TGTGCCAGCAGCTTATTCGGGGGGGAACTATCCTACAATGAGCAGTTCTTC

abundance: -
v_gene: TRBV5-1
d_gene: TRBD1
j_gene: TRBJ1-5
CDR3aa: CASSLGGGGGNQPQHF
CDR3nt: TGCGCCAGCAGCTTGGGAGGGGGCGGTGGCAATCAGCCCCAGCATTTT

abundance: few
v_gene: TRBV20-1
d_gene: -
j_gene: TRBJ2-5
CDR3aa: CSAPVGETQYF
CDR3nt: TGCAGTGCCCCGGTGGGCGAGACCCAGTACTTC

abundance: -
v_gene: TRBV19
d_gene: -
j_gene: TRBJ2-5
CDR3aa: CASSLGRVSETQYF
CDR3nt: TGTGCCAGTAGTCTCGGGCGGGTTTCGGAGACCCAGTACTTC

abundance: -
v_gene: TRBV19
d_gene: -
j_gene: TRBJ1-2
CDR3aa: CASSTGYGYTF
CDR3nt: TGTGCCAGTAGTACAGGGTATGGCTACACCTTC

abundance: once
v_gene: TRBV18
d_gene: -
j_gene: TRBJ1-3
CDR3aa: CASSGGGGNTIYF
CDR3nt: TGTGCCAGCTCAGGCGGGGGAGGAAACACCATATATTTT

abundance: -
v_gene: TRBV27
d_gene: -
j_gene: TRBJ1-1
CDR3aa: CASSFSVSGTEAFF
CDR3nt: TGTGCCAGCAGTTTTTCGGTGTCTGGCACTGAAGCTTTCTTT

abundance: -
v_gene: TRBV7-9
d_gene: -
j_gene: TRBJ1-2
CDR3aa: CASSLQNYYGYTF
CDR3nt: TGTGCCAGCAGTCTACAGAATTACTATGGCTACACCTTC